The rows below give T cell receptor beta chains drawn from one sample of a study of T cells in Graves' hyperthyroidism and ophthalmopathy. TCRdb reanalysed the multiplex PCR reads using MiXCR and keeps one entry per CDR3 protein. The data show around 690,000 distinct CDR3 sequences, around 21% seen once. The sample was blood. The source of these receptors is a young man with Graves' ophthalmopathy. Both conserved end residues are part of each CDR3. A D gene is named only where the DNA matches it firmly. Clone size is stated in some rows and not others, as once, few, many or a class when expanded.

clone_size	v_call	j_call	d_call	cdr3_aa	cdr3_nt
few	TRBV3-1	TRBJ2-1	TRBD2	CASSHGLAGGYNEQFF	TGTGCCAGCAGCCATGGACTAGCGGGAGGGTACAATGAGCAGTTCTTC
.	TRBV6-5	TRBJ1-2	TRBD1	CASSYSWRGQNEDYGYTF	TGTGCCAGCAGTTACTCGTGGAGGGGACAGAACGAAGACTATGGCTACACCTTC
many	TRBV24-1	TRBJ2-3	TRBD2	CATSDPKRSSGTGVLHTDTQYF	TGTGCCACCAGTGATCCCAAAAGGTCTAGCGGGACCGGTGTCCTGCACACAGATACGCAGTATTTT
few	TRBV20-1	TRBJ2-7	.	CRPGGASSYEQYF	TGCAGGCCCGGAGGGGCCAGCTCCTACGAGCAGTACTTC
few	TRBV2	TRBJ2-4	TRBD1	CASSQGPTGSDIQYF	TGTGCCAGCAGCCAAGGGCCGACAGGGTCAGACATTCAGTACTTC
few	TRBV6-2/TRBV6-3	TRBJ1-5	.	CASSYSRTGEVGQPQHF	TGTGCCAGCAGTTACTCCCGTACAGGTGAGGTTGGCCAGCCCCAGCATTTT
many	TRBV11-2	TRBJ2-7	TRBD2	CASAPRTSGIHPHEQYF	TGTGCCAGCGCCCCAAGGACTAGCGGGATCCACCCTCACGAGCAGTACTTC
few	TRBV5-1	TRBJ2-5	TRBD1	CASSLRGTAIVQETQYF	TGCGCCAGCAGCTTGAGGGGGACAGCCATAGTCCAAGAGACCCAGTACTTC
.	TRBV12-3/TRBV12-4	TRBJ2-4	TRBD1	CASSRGRGRGVQYF	TGTGCCAGCAGTCGTGGCAGGGGGCGCGGTGTTCAGTACTTC
.	TRBV14	TRBJ2-3	TRBD1	CASSQYGQGITDTQYF	TGTGCCAGCAGCCAATACGGACAGGGGATCACAGATACGCAGTATTTT
many	TRBV2	TRBJ2-7	TRBD1	CASSGYTRDRYEQYF	TGTGCCAGCAGTGGTTACACCCGGGACAGGTACGAGCAGTACTTC
few	TRBV30	TRBJ1-6	TRBD1	CAWTAWDRGTASSPLHF	TGTGCCTGGACGGCTTGGGACAGGGGGACGGCAAGCTCACCCCTCCACTTT
.	TRBV12-3/TRBV12-4	TRBJ2-3	TRBD2	CASGLAGPTDTQYF	TGTGCCAGCGGACTAGCGGGCCCTACAGATACGCAGTATTTT
few	TRBV3-1	TRBJ2-1	.	CASSPLYSSYNEQFF	TGTGCCAGCAGCCCTTTGTATAGCTCCTACAATGAGCAGTTCTTC
many	TRBV12-3/TRBV12-4	TRBJ2-7	TRBD1	CAVTGTGESGQYF	TGTGCCGTCACCGGGACAGGGGAAAGTGGGCAGTACTTC
.	TRBV10-3	TRBJ2-7	.	CATRDLNYEQYF	TGTGCCACCCGGGACTTGAACTACGAGCAGTACTTC
many	TRBV27	TRBJ2-7	.	CASSGGVSYEQYF	TGTGCCAGCAGTGGGGGAGTTTCCTACGAGCAGTACTTC
few	TRBV29-1	TRBJ2-7	.	CSAMPVSGLGEQYF	TGCAGCGCTATGCCGGTTTCCGGGTTGGGGGAGCAGTACTTC
many	TRBV20-1	TRBJ2-7	.	CSAAGAIEYYEQYF	TGCAGTGCTGCCGGGGCCATCGAGTACTACGAGCAGTACTTC
many	TRBV12-3/TRBV12-4	TRBJ2-3	TRBD1	CASSRWRAGGIDGDSTDTQYF	TGTGCCAGCAGCCGATGGAGGGCAGGGGGCATAGACGGTGATAGCACAGATACGCAGTATTTT
few	TRBV6-1	TRBJ2-7	TRBD1	CASSDWTGNYEQYF	TGTGCCAGCAGTGACTGGACAGGGAACTACGAGCAGTACTTC
few	TRBV6-2/TRBV6-3	TRBJ1-4	.	CASSYGRTREKLFF	TGTGCCAGCAGCTACGGACGGACGAGGGAAAAACTGTTTTTT
.	TRBV7-9	TRBJ2-7	TRBD2	CASSSTSGRASSYEQYF	TGTGCCAGCAGCTCGACTAGCGGGAGGGCCAGCTCCTACGAGCAGTACTTC
many	TRBV20-1	TRBJ2-1	.	CSANRDGLNEQFF	TGCAGTGCTAACCGGGACGGGTTGAATGAGCAGTTCTTC
many	TRBV7-2	TRBJ2-3	TRBD2	CASSPGGLGTDTQYF	TGTGCCAGCAGCCCGGGGGGGCTGGGCACAGATACGCAGTATTTT
once	TRBV29-1	TRBJ2-1	.	CSVELYQDNEQFF	TGCAGCGTTGAGTTGTATCAAGACAATGAGCAGTTCTTC
many	TRBV2	TRBJ1-2	.	CASSDTRGYGYTF	TGTGCCAGCAGTGATACACGCGGATATGGCTACACCTTC
many	TRBV3-1	TRBJ2-3	TRBD2	CASSQGTAGLATDTQYF	TGTGCCAGCAGCCAAGGGACGGCTGGACTAGCGACAGATACGCAGTATTTT
.	TRBV5-1	TRBJ2-7	TRBD1	CASSNRPGQGPYEQYF	TGCGCCAGCAGCAACCGCCCGGGACAGGGTCCTTACGAGCAGTACTTC
many	TRBV5-1	TRBJ1-1	.	CASSLAGYSEAFF	TGCGCCAGCAGCTTGGCAGGTTACAGCGAAGCTTTCTTT
.	TRBV24-1	TRBJ2-3	.	CATSSSVDTQYF	TGTGCCACCAGTTCCAGCGTGGATACGCAGTATTTT
many	TRBV12-3/TRBV12-4	TRBJ1-2	.	CASSFGQYDGYTF	TGTGCCAGCAGTTTCGGGCAATATGATGGCTACACCTTC
.	TRBV13	TRBJ2-1	TRBD2	CASRGGGVSNNEQFF	TGTGCCAGCCGCGGTGGGGGGGTGAGTAACAATGAGCAGTTCTTC
.	TRBV6-1	TRBJ1-4	TRBD1	CASSGQGGIEKLFF	TGTGCCAGCAGTGGACAGGGGGGTATTGAAAAACTGTTTTTT
.	TRBV7-2	TRBJ2-1	.	CASSPRQGGHEQFF	TGTGCCAGCAGCCCGAGACAGGGAGGGCATGAGCAGTTCTTC
few	TRBV7-3	TRBJ2-3	.	CASSLYGGSTDTQYF	TGTGCCAGCAGCTTATATGGGGGAAGCACAGATACGCAGTATTTT
.	TRBV7-2	TRBJ1-2	.	CASSLTGGQRRGGYTF	TGTGCCAGCAGCTTGACGGGGGGCCAAAGGCGGGGTGGCTACACCTTC
.	TRBV5-1	TRBJ2-5	TRBD1	CASSSRDRAEETQYF	TGCGCCAGCAGCTCTCGGGACAGGGCCGAGGAGACCCAGTACTTC
.	TRBV30	TRBJ2-1	TRBD2	CAWSAGTREYNEQFF	TGTGCCTGGAGTGCCGGGACTAGAGAATACAATGAGCAGTTCTTC
.	TRBV10-3	TRBJ2-3	TRBD1	CAITGDGTDTQYF	TGTGCCATAACAGGGGACGGCACAGATACGCAGTATTTT
.	TRBV5-1	TRBJ1-4	TRBD1	CASSVGQGLEKLFF	TGCGCCAGCAGCGTGGGACAGGGCTTGGAAAAACTGTTTTTT
.	TRBV29-1	TRBJ2-3	TRBD2	CSVAGTSDLDTQYF	TGCAGCGTGGCCGGGACTAGTGATCTAGATACGCAGTATTTT
many	TRBV30	TRBJ2-1	TRBD2	CAWSSGGGPRNEQFF	TGTGCCTGGAGTAGTGGGGGAGGGCCCAGGAATGAGCAGTTCTTC
many	TRBV3-1	TRBJ2-5	TRBD1	CASSQDSGGEKTQYF	TGTGCCAGCAGCCAAGATTCAGGGGGCGAAAAGACCCAGTACTTC
.	TRBV4-1	TRBJ1-3	.	CASSLDGVTGNTIYF	TGCGCCAGCAGCCTCGACGGGGTAACTGGAAACACCATATATTTT
.	TRBV29-1	TRBJ1-1	.	CSVEEGFTEAFF	TGCAGCGTTGAAGAGGGGTTCACTGAAGCTTTCTTT
.	TRBV19	TRBJ1-2	TRBD1	CASTERQGRHGYTF	TGTGCCAGTACCGAGCGACAGGGGCGCCATGGCTACACCTTC
many	TRBV28	TRBJ2-7	TRBD1	CASRTGETYEQYF	TGTGCCAGCAGGACAGGGGAAACCTACGAGCAGTACTTC
.	TRBV6-2/TRBV6-3	TRBJ2-1	TRBD1	CASSYMGDSVYNEQFF	TGTGCCAGCAGTTACATGGGGGACAGTGTATACAATGAGCAGTTCTTC
.	TRBV6-4	TRBJ2-3	.	CASSDGTSTDTQYF	TGTGCCAGCAGTGATGGGACTAGCACAGATACGCAGTATTTT
few	TRBV6-1	TRBJ1-5	.	CASSPRKGQPQHF	TGTGCCAGCAGTCCCCGAAAGGGTCAGCCCCAGCATTTT
few	TRBV29-1	TRBJ2-2	.	CSTGGGTGELFF	TGCAGCACCGGGGGTGGCACCGGGGAGCTGTTTTTT
.	TRBV5-1	TRBJ2-7	.	CASSLASGDEQYF	TGCGCCAGCAGCTTGGCCTCAGGGGACGAGCAGTACTTC
many	TRBV28	TRBJ2-3	.	CASSLDKNTDTQYF	TGTGCCAGCAGTTTGGATAAAAACACAGATACGCAGTATTTT
few	TRBV6-1	TRBJ1-4	.	CASSESPRGREKLFF	TGTGCCAGCAGTGAATCCCCAAGGGGGAGGGAAAAACTGTTTTTT